Below, 31 T cell receptor beta chains from the same sample are listed, as sequenced in a study of blood T cells in healthy people across ages. The authors ran a second PCR of about 7 to 12 cycles using a sample-barcoded 5' primer and a J-beta primer mix. TCRdb re-called the 5' RACE reads with MiXCR, one entry per CDR3 protein. Of about 930,000 distinct CDR3 sequences listed, 25% to 35% were seen once; the top ten hold around 9.6%. The same sample was also studied in work on T cells of mothers and their children.

The material sequenced was blood. These receptors were obtained from a woman aged 40 to 49 in good health.

On this clonotype: A junction boundary mismatches the germline segment, possibly from a read error. This rearrangement joins TRBV12-3 or TRBV12-4 to TRBJ2-3; D could derive from TRBD1 or TRBD2 (5 bases each). There are 14 residues in the CDR3. The CDR3 region has the DNA TGTGCCAGCAGTTTAACCCGGGGCACAGATGCGCAGTATTTT. Amino acid sequence: CASSLTRGTDAQYF.

Remarks on this clonotype: Given a much more abundant clone one base away, this may be a read error. The chain joins TRBV6-4 to TRBJ2-6, with a weak D call TRBD2 (5 bases). CDR3 size: 15 residues. Per the germline V gene, CDR1 is MRHNA and CDR2 is SNTAGT. The DNA for the CDR3 is TGTGCCGGCAGTGACGGAGGCTCTGGGGCCAACGTCCTGACTTTC. Protein: CAGSDGGSGANVLTF.

This clonotype was counted between two and nine times. The chain carries TRBV15 and TRBJ2-5, with unresolved D. Germline CDR1 is LNHNV and CDR2 is YYDKDF (reference sequence). Trimming shortened V by 4 bases and J by 0 bases, and 12 bases separated the two germline ends. The CDR3 runs to 15 residues. The CDR3 coding sequence is TGTGCCACCAGCAAAAGGGTAGAGTACCAAGAGACCCAGTACTTC. This gives the protein CATSKRVEYQETQYF.

This clonotype was observed at least ten times. The chain has TRBV28 and TRBJ2-1, with 7 bases identical to TRBD2. The CDR3 has 14 residues. The germline V gene has CDR1 MDHEN and CDR2 SYDVKM. V was pared by 6 bases and J by 6 bases, with 8 bases of the junction left unmatched. The CDR3: CASSSGTIANEQFF. DNA for the CDR3: TGTGCCAGCAGCTCCGGGACTATTGCCAATGAGCAGTTCTTC.

This chain links TRBV3-1 with TRBJ2-1, with D uncertain. V lost 2 bases and J 2 bases, leaving 7 bases between the germline ends. The CDR3 has 14 residues. From germline, CDR1 is LGHDT and CDR2 YNNKEL (reference sequence). The CDR3 protein is CASSQRATYNEQFF. The CDR3 DNA is TGTGCCAGCAGCCAAAGGGCAACCTACAATGAGCAGTTCTTC.

Notes on this clonotype: The conserved phenylalanine or tryptophan is not found at the CDR3 terminus, so this likely reflects a read error. The chain recombines TRBV4-2 with TRBJ1-2; 8 bases align to TRBD1. Germline V gene data show CDR1 as LGHNA and CDR2 as YNFKEQ. The CDR3 is made up of 15 amino acids. The ends lost 4 bases at V and 8 bases at J; junction bases unmatched: 12. CDR3 loop: CASSPHSGQGDGYTC. In nucleotides, the CDR3 is TGTGCCAGCAGCCCCCATAGTGGACAGGGAGACGGCTACACCTGC.

This clonotype has only one observation. The CDR3 sequence is CASSVGQGVYNEQFF. CDR3 nucleotides: TGTGCCAGCAGCGTAGGACAGGGGGTTTACAATGAGCAGTTCTTC. The V call is TRBV7-9, the J call TRBJ2-1, with 10 bases lining up with TRBD1. V shed 5 bases and J 4 bases; nucleotides not matched to a gene: 5. The CDR3 runs 15 residues. Germline values: CDR1 SEHNR, CDR2 FQNEAQ (reference sequence).

The rearrangement links TRBV5-1 to TRBJ1-2; unclear D gene. The length of the CDR3 is 11 residues. CDR1 and CDR2 from the germline V gene are SGHRS and YFSETQ. With 3 bases removed from V and 8 bases from J, the gap between germline ends came to 8 bases. The CDR3 is CASSSGPGYTF. For the CDR3, the DNA is TGCGCCAGCAGCTCCGGCCCCGGCTACACCTTC.

The chain recombines TRBV19 with TRBJ2-7, with 14 bases matching TRBD2. The closer fit of TRBJ2-5 to the DNA end suggests the J call may be wrong. Germline loops: CDR1 LNHDA, CDR2 SQIVND (reference sequence). CDR3 length: 15 residues. The CDR3 loop reads CASRGTSGGSETQYF. The DNA of the CDR3 is TGTGCCAGTAGGGGGACTAGCGGGGGCAGTGAGACCCAGTACTTC.

As to this clonotype: One base away lies a much larger clone, so this may be a sequencing read error. The rearrangement joins TRBV28 to TRBJ2-7; 7 nucleotides match TRBD1. With V trimmed by 6 bases and J by 4 bases, 9 bases remained unmatched. CDR1 is MDHEN and CDR2 is SYDVKM in the germline V gene. The CDR3 runs to 14 residues. The CDR3 loop is CASRSSDRTYEQYF. DNA for the CDR3: TGTGCCAGCAGGTCCTCGGACAGGACATACGAGCAGTACTTC.

There are many counts of this clonotype. The V gene is TRBV28, the J gene TRBJ2-1; the match to TRBD2 covers 8 bases. Losses at the gene ends were 3 bases for V and 0 bases for J; bases not matched to a gene: 4. This CDR3 has 16 residues. CDR1 and CDR2 (germline): MDHEN, SYDVKM. CDR3 residues: CASSLSLAGSYNEQFF. The CDR3 DNA is TGTGCCAGCAGTTTGTCTCTAGCGGGCTCCTACAATGAGCAGTTCTTC. The whole variable domain, filled in from reference TRBV28 and TRBJ2-1, reads DVKVTQSSRYLVKRTGEKVFLECVQDMDHENMFWYRQDPGLGLRLIYFSYDVKMKEKGDIPEGYSVSREKKERFSLILESASTNQTSMYLCASSLSLAGSYNEQFFGPGTRLTVL.

Only a few counts were recorded for this clonotype. The chain couples TRBV9 to TRBJ2-1; D possibly corresponds to TRBD1 (6 bases). There are 15 residues in the CDR3. V lost 2 bases to trimming and J lost 8 bases, with 17 bases between them. Germline lookup yields CDR1 SGDLS and CDR2 YYNGEE. The CDR3 DNA is TGTGCCAGCAGCGTTGGGGGCCGGTTTCAAGATGAGCAGTTCTTC. Translating gives CASSVGGRFQDEQFF.

The chain uses TRBV18 and TRBJ2-7; either TRBD1 or TRBD2 may fit D (5 bases each). Trimming cost V 4 bases and J 5 bases, with 12 bases left between them. From germline, CDR1 is KGHSH and CDR2 LQKENI. This CDR3 spans 13 amino acids. This CDR3 reads CASSRDPSHEQYF. CDR3 DNA: TGTGCCAGCTCACGGGACCCCTCGCACGAGCAGTACTTC.

This clonotype was counted at least ten times. The chain carries TRBV7-2 and TRBJ1-2; 7 bases are a match to TRBD1. The CDR3 length is 15 residues. The germline V gene encodes CDR1 SGHTA and CDR2 FQGNSA. J was trimmed by 0 bases and V by 4 bases; bases with no gene match: 5. The CDR3 nucleotides are TGTGCCAGCAGCTCCTGGACAGGCACTAACTATGGCTACACCTTC. Encoded protein: CASSSWTGTNYGYTF.

The chain couples TRBV20-1 to TRBJ2-3; TRBD1 matches at 7 bases. The CDR3 covers 13 residues. Germline V CDR1 and CDR2: DFQATT, SNEGSKA (reference sequence). The V and J ends lost 2 bases and 9 bases, in that order; junction bases with no gene match: 8. The CDR3 nucleotides are TGCAGTGCTAGACCGACAGGGCGTGGAACGCAGTATTTT. Protein: CSARPTGRGTQYF.

The chain carries TRBV20-1 and TRBJ2-7, with D unresolved. CDR3 length: 13 amino acids. Between the trimmed V and J ends, which lost 6 bases and 3 bases, there was a span of 15 bases. Germline V gene data show CDR1 as DFQATT and CDR2 as SNEGSKA (reference sequence). Here the CDR3 DNA reads TGCAGTGCCCTTGCCCCGGTCAGCTACGAGCAGTACTTC. Amino acids: CSALAPVSYEQYF.

The chain carries TRBV30 and TRBJ1-1; D not certain. Germline lookup yields CDR1 GTSNPN and CDR2 SVGIG (reference sequence). The CDR3 totals 13 residues. V gave up 3 bases and J gave up 3 bases, with 11 bases separating them. The CDR3 is CAWSFGRDTEAFF. The DNA for the CDR3 is TGTGCCTGGAGCTTCGGGAGGGACACTGAAGCTTTCTTT.

CDR3: CASSLSRGLGTLQETQYF. DNA for the CDR3: TGTGCCAGCAGTTTAAGCCGGGGGTTAGGTACCCTCCAAGAGACCCAGTACTTC. The chain couples TRBV28 to TRBJ2-5; D is possibly TRBD2 (6 bases). Germline CDR1 is MDHEN and CDR2 is SYDVKM. The CDR3 has 18 amino acids. V lost 2 bases and J 1 base, leaving 20 bases between the germline ends.

This clonotype came up a few times. In DNA, the CDR3 is TGTGCCAGCAGCCCCGCAGGCAGGGTAGATTTGAGCTACACCTTC. Its protein is CASSPAGRVDLSYTF. The chain employs TRBV3-1 and TRBJ1-2; weak D call: TRBD1 (5 bases). The V gene lost 4 bases and the J gene lost 9 bases, with 21 bases spanning the gap. The germline V gene encodes CDR1 LGHDT and CDR2 YNNKEL (reference sequence). The CDR3 has 15 amino acids.

By share, this clonotype counts as medium-sized (0.01 to 0.1%). This chain joins TRBV29-1 and TRBJ2-5; 9 nucleotides match TRBD1. Germline values: CDR1 SQVTM, CDR2 ANQGSEA. V shed 3 bases and J 7 bases; nucleotides not matched to a gene: 12. The CDR3 consists of 15 residues. CDR3 bases: TGCAGCGTTGATGGAGGACAGGGGAAATCCGGGACCCAGTACTTC. Amino acid sequence: CSVDGGQGKSGTQYF.

This clonotype has only a few counts. This chain links TRBV11-2 with TRBJ2-1; D may match TRBD1 or TRBD2 (5 bases each). Trimming left V 6 bases short and J 8 bases short, with 17 bases between. This CDR3 spans 14 amino acids. Per germline, CDR1 SGHAT and CDR2 FQNNGV. The CDR3 nucleotides are TGTGCCAGCAGTAGGACGGGACCGGACGATGAGCAGTTCTTC. This sequence encodes CASSRTGPDDEQFF.

In this sample, this clonotype turned up a few times. The chain employs TRBV7-9 and TRBJ1-2; D is undetermined. Germline CDR1 and CDR2: SEHNR and FQNEAQ (reference sequence). CDR3 size: 14 residues. V was cut by 1 base and J by 4 bases, with 10 bases left in between. CDR3 protein: CASSLEWQSYGYTF. For the CDR3, the DNA is TGTGCCAGCAGCTTAGAATGGCAGTCCTATGGCTACACCTTC.

This chain joins TRBV7-2 and TRBJ2-7; 9 positions agree with TRBD2. V lost 0 bases and J lost 3; bases outside the gene matches: 12. This CDR3 region has 18 residues. CDR1 is SGHTA and CDR2 is FQGNSA in the germline V gene. The chain's CDR3 is CASSLASAAGGRLYEQYF. The CDR3 nucleotides are TGTGCCAGCAGCTTAGCCTCGGCAGCGGGGGGACGTCTCTACGAGCAGTACTTC.

The chain has TRBV28 and TRBJ2-7; 9 nucleotides align to TRBD1. Germline V gene sequence: CDR1 MDHEN, CDR2 SYDVKM. The CDR3 is made up of 15 amino acids. The ends lost 10 bases at V and 2 bases at J; junction bases unmatched: 12. CDR3 nucleotide sequence: TGTGCCATCGACGTCACGGACAGGGGAACCTACGAGCAGTACTTC. Protein sequence: CAIDVTDRGTYEQYF. The full variable domain, its missing parts supplied by reference TRBV28 and TRBJ2-7, is DVKVTQSSRYLVKRTGEKVFLECVQDMDHENMFWYRQDPGLGLRLIYFSYDVKMKEKGDIPEGYSVSREKKERFSLILESASTNQTSMYLCAIDVTDRGTYEQYFGPGTRLTVT.

Only a few counts were recorded for this clonotype. V and J are TRBV18 and TRBJ2-1; D unresolved. The V end was cut by 2 bases, the J end by 5 bases, with 7 bases between. Germline CDR1 KGHSH, CDR2 LQKENI. This CDR3 spans 13 amino acids. CDR3 coding DNA: TGTGCCAGCTCACCAACAGCCAACAATGAGCAGTTCTTC. Encoded protein: CASSPTANNEQFF.

This clonotype came up a few times. The genes are TRBV14 and TRBJ1-2; D possibly corresponds to TRBD1 (5 bases). Trimming removed 0 bases at V and 8 bases at J, with 19 bases between. This CDR3 has 16 amino acids. Germline V gene sequence: CDR1 SGHDN, CDR2 FVKESK. This CDR3 reads CASSQDGRGPLPGYTF. The CDR3, as DNA: TGTGCCAGCAGCCAAGATGGGAGGGGCCCCCTACCCGGCTACACCTTC.

Only a few counts were recorded for this clonotype. The chain recombines TRBV12-3 or TRBV12-4 with TRBJ1-2; D is unclear. This CDR3 region has 17 residues. V was pared by 0 bases and J by 5 bases, with 19 bases between. CDR3 sequence (DNA): TGTGCCAGCAGTTTAGCGGGAGCTCTCTCAGCCAAGTATGGCTACACCTTC. Its protein is CASSLAGALSAKYGYTF.

This chain uses TRBV29-1 with TRBJ2-3; TRBD1 agrees at 7 bases. CDR3 size: 14 residues. V dropped 3 bases and J dropped 1; count of bases not matched to a gene: 4. Germline V CDR1 and CDR2: SQVTM, ANQGSEA. As DNA, the CDR3 is TGCAGCGTTGACAGCGACAGGGGCACAGATACGCAGTATTTT. Its protein product is CSVDSDRGTDTQYF.

Notes on this clonotype: A read error is possible here, since a much larger clone lies one base away. The chain couples TRBV24-1 to TRBJ2-1; D might be TRBD1 or TRBD2, each matching 5 bases. This CDR3 is 15 amino acids long. The V and J ends lost 3 bases and 6 bases respectively, with 14 bases between them. Looked up from germline, CDR1 is KGHDR and CDR2 is SFDVKD. The CDR3 loop reads CATSDPGTICNEQFF. CDR3 bases: TGTGCCACCAGTGATCCCGGGACCATCTGCAATGAGCAGTTCTTC.

This clonotype was detected only a few times. This sequence joins TRBV20-1 and TRBJ1-1; unclear D gene. The CDR3 length is 15 residues. Deletions cut 4 bases from V and 0 bases from J, with 15 bases between. Germline loops: CDR1 DFQATT, CDR2 SNEGSKA (reference sequence). This chain's CDR3 is CSATPGQLMNTEAFF. CDR3 nucleotide sequence: TGCAGTGCTACCCCCGGGCAACTCATGAACACTGAAGCTTTCTTT.

This clonotype was seen repeatedly, ten times or more. J is TRBJ2-7 and V is TRBV18; 7 bases line up with TRBD1. The germline gives CDR1 KGHSH, CDR2 LQKENI. The CDR3 is 15 amino acids. Trimming took 3 bases from V and 5 from J; bases not matched to a gene: 10. CDR3 residues: CASSPAQGLGNEQYF. For the CDR3, the DNA is TGTGCCAGCTCACCGGCACAGGGGCTCGGGAACGAGCAGTACTTC.